This TCR beta chain was identified during a study of immunodeficiency (dated 2019 in TCRdb). In the study overall: The repertoires were analyzed to search for VDJ recombination defects and oligoclonality.

Before TCR sequencing, CD3+CD4+ T cells were sorted out of fresh PBMCs. Worth noting for this clone: The antigen it binds to is not known. No much larger clonotype is one base removed from it; base qualities were not supplied.

The germline V gene (reference sequence) supplies CDR1 SEHNR and CDR2 FQNEAQ. V is cut back by 5 bases and J by 6 bases, with 10 bases in the junction unmatched. Taken from cysteine to phenylalanine, the CDR3 has 14 residues. Here the CDR3 DNA is all that survives: 42 bases in frame from base 1. Genomic DNA was isolated using the QIAamp DNA Blood Mini Kit and then sent out for immunoSEQ repertoire analysis. Using a standard quantity of genomic DNA template, multiplex PCR was run to amplify the CDR3 regions. An Illumina platform was used to sequence the PCR products. For the original study's pipeline: Alignment of sequences to a reference was performed, and V, D and J gene definitions were taken from IMGT. To get rid of PCR and sequencing errors, closely related sequences were merged using a nearest-neighbor clustering algorithm. V, D and J usage was analyzed in productive unique and total sequences using ImmunoSEQ Analyzer tools and R version 3.6.1. Here the immuneACCESS table is served through TCRdb, limited to in-frame sequences with V and J called. Missing clones are a known gap in these copies; in checked studies unresolved V genes cover under half, and the rest lacks a known reason. That table gives V, J and clone size, and the DNA gave D and trimming. The sample data list about 3,900 clones, and more than 75% of these were observed just once. Approximately 4.5% of the sample goes to the ten largest clones.

Findings and caveats that apply to the study as a whole: V-J pairing and productive entropy of CD4+ T cells appeared to be similar between patients and controls. Based on top-100 and total clonotype frequencies, severe oligoclonality showed up in patient CD8+ T cells, whereas patient CD4+ T cells did not show severe oligoclonality. In the entropy comparisons of patients versus healthy controls, patients were shown as n=3 (open circles), and an effect on thymic development was only suggested as possible.

This sequence was found in a human donor in good health. The sequence links TRBV7-9 to TRBJ2-7, with 7 middle bases fitting TRBD2. The sample was CD4+ T cells from blood. The bases read TGTGCCAGCAGCCCCTGGGAGGGTTGGGGCGAGCAGTACTTC. This is translated as CASSPWEGWGEQYF.